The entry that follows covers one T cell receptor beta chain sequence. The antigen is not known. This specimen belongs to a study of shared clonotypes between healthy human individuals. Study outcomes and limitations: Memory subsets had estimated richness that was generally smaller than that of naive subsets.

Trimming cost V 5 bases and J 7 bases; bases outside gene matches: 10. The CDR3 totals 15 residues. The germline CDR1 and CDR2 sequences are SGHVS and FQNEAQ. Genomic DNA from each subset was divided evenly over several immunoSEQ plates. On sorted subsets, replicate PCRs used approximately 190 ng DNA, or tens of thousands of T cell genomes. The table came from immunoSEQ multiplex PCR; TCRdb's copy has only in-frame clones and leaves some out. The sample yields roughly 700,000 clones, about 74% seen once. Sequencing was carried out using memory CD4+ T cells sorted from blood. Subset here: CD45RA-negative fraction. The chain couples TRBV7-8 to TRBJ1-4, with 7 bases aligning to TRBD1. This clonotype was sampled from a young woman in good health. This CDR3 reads CASSLLQGIGEKLFF. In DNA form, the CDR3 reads TGTGCCAGCAGCCTACTACAGGGGATTGGTGAAAAACTGTTTTTT.